A single sample gave rise to the 7 T cell receptor beta chains below, sequenced in a study of chemoradiotherapy in HPV16-positive cancers. The data were produced by immunoSEQ multiplex PCR, yet TCRdb's version contains in-frame clones alone and is incomplete. This sample has 7,000 to 8,500 clones, with approximately 91% found just once. Sequencing was performed on tumor tissue, taken from a patient who underwent chemoradiotherapy. The receptors come from a human donor with HPV-associated anogenital cancer.

The V and J genes are TRBV20-1 and TRBJ2-3; no reliable D call. This CDR3 is 11 amino acids long. The germline gives CDR1 DFQATT, CDR2 SNEGSKA (reference sequence). Trimming stripped 6 bases from V and 7 bases from J, with 11 bases between. CDR3 protein: CSAGPTNTQYF. The CDR3 DNA follows: TGCAGTGCAGGGCCCACGAATACGCAGTATTTT.

This sequence joins TRBV5-1 and TRBJ1-6, with a tentative D call TRBD1 (5 bases). In germline, CDR1 is SGHRS, CDR2 YFSETQ. Trimming left V 0 bases short and J 12 bases short, with 16 bases between. CDR3 length: 15 amino acids. The CDR3 is CASSLGRQGGVPLHF. The CDR3 coding sequence is TGCGCCAGCAGCTTGGGGCGTCAGGGAGGTGTACCCCTCCACTTT.

The genes are TRBV10-1 and TRBJ2-7; a weak D match, TRBD2 (6 bases). Germline loops: CDR1 WNHNN, CDR2 SYGVQD (reference sequence). This CDR3 has 14 amino acids. The ends were cut back, 7 bases at V and 5 bases at J, with 18 bases in the middle. CDR3 bases: TGCGCCAGCACCCCAGGAGGGTTCCTACACGAGCAGTACTTC. This translates into CASTPGGFLHEQYF.

The chain has TRBV5-1 and TRBJ2-7; no definite D call. The ends were cut back, 1 base at V and 7 bases at J, with 9 bases in the middle. This CDR3 comprises 12 residues. CDR1 SGHRS and CDR2 YFSETQ come from the germline V gene. The CDR3 DNA follows: TGCGCCAGCAGCTTGATGGGTTTTGAGCAGTACTTC. It translates to CASSLMGFEQYF.

This clone was counted once. CDR3 bases: TGTGCTAGTGGTCCATGGACTAGCGGAGGCGGGGAGCTGTTTTTT. Its protein is CASGPWTSGGGELFF. The rearrangement joins TRBV12-5 to TRBJ2-2, with TRBD2 matching 10 bases. The CDR3 covers 15 residues. Germline assignment: CDR1 LGHNT and CDR2 FRNRAP. V dropped 5 bases and J dropped 7; count of bases not matched to a gene: 7.

The V and J genes are TRBV4-1 and TRBJ2-7, with 7 bases identical to TRBD2. CDR1 and CDR2 from the germline V gene are MGHRA and YSYEKL. CDR3 length: 17 amino acids. V was clipped by 2 bases and J by 3 bases; unmatched bases: 13. For the CDR3, the DNA is TGCGCCAGCAGCCAAAACTTTCGTCGGGAGGTTGGCTACGAGCAGTACTTC. Its translation is CASSQNFRREVGYEQYF.

The V call is TRBV5-1, the J call TRBJ2-2; 11 bases align to TRBD2. After removal of 2 bases from V and 8 bases from J, the junction contained 5 bases not matched to a gene. The CDR3 spans 15 residues. Germline CDR1 reads SGHRS; CDR2 reads YFSETQ. The CDR3 sequence: CASSLKTSGKGELFF. The CDR3 DNA follows: TGCGCCAGCAGCTTAAAGACTAGCGGGAAGGGGGAGCTGTTTTTT.